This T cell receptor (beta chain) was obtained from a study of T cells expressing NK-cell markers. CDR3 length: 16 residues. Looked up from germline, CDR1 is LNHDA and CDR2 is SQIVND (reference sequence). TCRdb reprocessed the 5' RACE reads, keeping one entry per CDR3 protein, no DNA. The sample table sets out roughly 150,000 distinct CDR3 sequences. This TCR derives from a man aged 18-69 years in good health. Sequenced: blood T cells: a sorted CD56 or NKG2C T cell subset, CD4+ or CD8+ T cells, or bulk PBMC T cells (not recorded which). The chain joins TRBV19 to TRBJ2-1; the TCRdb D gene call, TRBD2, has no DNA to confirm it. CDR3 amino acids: CASSQGRVGRDNEQFF.